The 28 T cell receptor beta chains in this list originate from one sample, sequenced in a study of blood T cell repertoires in COVID-19 (dated by TCRdb to the early 2020s). Library creation used the immunoSEQ multiplex PCR assay. TCRdb took over this immuneACCESS table, retaining in-frame rearrangements with V and J assigned. Such tables are incomplete; in checked studies, under half of the missing clones stem from an unresolved V gene, and the remainder is unexplained. This sample holds about 270,000 clones; 85% to 95% were observed only once. The ten largest clones capture 2.5% to 3% of the sample. Material for sequencing was PBMCs or T cells enriched from blood (not recorded which). These receptors all come from a middle-aged man who had been exposed to COVID-19.

The V call is TRBV28, the J call TRBJ2-1; 11 positions match TRBD2. Unmatched junction bases numbered 5, after V lost 5 bases and J lost 5 bases. CDR3 length: 15 amino acids. CDR1 is MDHEN, CDR2 SYDVKM, per germline. This chain's CDR3 is CASSLAGGRDNEQFF. CDR3 in DNA: TGTGCCAGCAGTCTAGCGGGAGGACGCGACAATGAGCAGTTCTTC.

The chain joins TRBV28 to TRBJ1-1; TRBD1 matches 9 bases. Looked up from germline, CDR1 is MDHEN and CDR2 is SYDVKM. V was clipped by 6 bases and J by 3 bases; unmatched bases: 8. There are 15 residues in the CDR3. CDR3 region: CASRTGGIGDTEAFF. The CDR3 bases are TGTGCCAGCAGGACAGGGGGAATTGGAGACACTGAAGCTTTCTTT.

This rearrangement joins TRBV9 to TRBJ2-2; 9 positions match TRBD2. Germline CDR1 is SGDLS and CDR2 is YYNGEE. The CDR3 consists of 14 residues. With V trimmed by 6 bases and J by 6 bases, 6 bases remained unmatched. CDR3 loop: CASTRTSDPGELFF. For the CDR3, the DNA is TGTGCCAGCACCCGGACTAGCGATCCCGGGGAGCTGTTTTTT.

This clone has a single count. V gene TRBV5-4 combines with J gene TRBJ2-1, with TRBD2 as a possible D gene (5 bases). V shed 4 bases and J shed 5 bases, with 13 bases lying between them. The germline gives CDR1 SGHNT, CDR2 YYREEE (reference sequence). This CDR3 comprises 14 residues. The DNA of the CDR3 is TGTGCCAGCAGCGAGGACTTAACTAACAATGAGCAGTTCTTC. It specifies CASSEDLTNNEQFF.

The rearrangement uses TRBV30 and TRBJ1-2; 9 bases are shared with TRBD1. This CDR3 contains 16 residues. The V gene end was trimmed by 3 bases and the J gene end by 4 bases; junction bases not matched to a gene: 12. The germline V gene has CDR1 GTSNPN and CDR2 SVGIG (reference sequence). CDR3 coding DNA: TGTGCCTGGAGGCCCCCGGGACAGGGATTTCTCTATGGCTACACCTTC. Translated, it gives CAWRPPGQGFLYGYTF.

DNA of the CDR3: TGTGCCAGTAGTATAGCCCTACTAGTAGGGAGCTCCTACGAGCAGTACTTC. Protein product: CASSIALLVGSSYEQYF. V is TRBV19 and J is TRBJ2-7; D perhaps matches TRBD2 (5 bases). Germline V gives CDR1 LNHDA, CDR2 SQIVND (reference sequence). The CDR3 is made up of 17 amino acids. Trimming removed 1 base at V and 0 bases at J, with 16 bases between. Looking up the rest from reference TRBV19 and TRBJ2-7 gives the full variable domain: DGGITQSPKYLFRKEGQNVTLSCEQNLNHDAMYWYRQDPGQGLRLIYYSQIVNDFQKGDIAEGYSVSREKKESFPLTVTSAQKNPTAFYLCASSIALLVGSSYEQYFGPGTRLTVT.

The chain couples TRBV2 to TRBJ1-3; TRBD1 matches 7 bases. After removal of 4 bases from V and 4 bases from J, the junction contained 10 bases not matched to a gene. The CDR3 spans 16 residues. The germline CDR1 and CDR2 sequences are SNHLY and FYNNEI. The CDR3 spells CASSGVTGARGNTIYF. The CDR3 nucleotides are TGTGCCAGCAGTGGAGTTACAGGGGCTCGAGGAAACACCATATATTTT.

This clone appeared once. The rearrangement uses TRBV28 and TRBJ2-1; 13 bases match TRBD2. The germline V gene encodes CDR1 MDHEN and CDR2 SYDVKM. The CDR3 covers 16 residues. V was pared by 4 bases and J by 9 bases, with 9 bases of the junction left unmatched. CDR3 DNA sequence: TGTGCCAGCAGTTCTACCGGACTAGCGGGAGTGGGTGAGCAGTTCTTC. As protein: CASSSTGLAGVGEQFF. The full variable domain, rest sourced from reference TRBV28 and TRBJ2-1, is DVKVTQSSRYLVKRTGEKVFLECVQDMDHENMFWYRQDPGLGLRLIYFSYDVKMKEKGDIPEGYSVSREKKERFSLILESASTNQTSMYLCASSSTGLAGVGEQFFGPGTRLTVL.

The V gene is TRBV12-3 or TRBV12-4, the J gene TRBJ1-2, with TRBD1 identical over 8 bases. This CDR3 is 12 amino acids long. The J segment lost 5 bases and the V segment lost 10 bases, leaving 6 bases of the junction unmatched. The CDR3: CAIRTGTYGYTF. The CDR3 DNA reads TGTGCCATTCGGACAGGGACGTATGGCTACACCTTC.

This chain joins TRBV11-2 and TRBJ2-7, with 10 bases matching TRBD2. V shed 6 bases and J 6 bases; nucleotides not matched to a gene: 17. The CDR3 runs 17 residues. Germline CDR1 reads SGHAT; CDR2 reads FQNNGV. CDR3: CASRQTNSGRISREQYF. CDR3 DNA: TGTGCCAGCAGGCAAACGAATAGCGGGAGGATTAGCCGCGAGCAGTACTTC. The whole variable domain, filled in from reference TRBV11-2 and TRBJ2-7, reads EAGVAQSPRYKIIEKRQSVAFWCNPISGHATLYWYQQILGQGPKLLIQFQNNGVVDDSQLPKDRFSAERLKGVDSTLKIQPAKLEDSAVYLCASRQTNSGRISREQYFGPGTRLTVT.

This chain connects TRBV7-9 to TRBJ2-5, with TRBD1 as a possible D gene (5 bases). The CDR3 is 14 residues long. V was shortened by 2 bases and J by 5 bases, with 12 bases between the two germline ends. Looked up from germline, CDR1 is SEHNR and CDR2 is FQNEAQ (reference sequence). The CDR3 sequence: CASSLQGLGETQYF. CDR3 coding DNA: TGTGCCAGCAGCTTACAGGGTTTGGGGGAGACCCAGTACTTC.

The chain joins TRBV7-2 to TRBJ1-4; D not resolved. The V and J ends lost 2 bases and 5 bases respectively, with 12 bases between them. The length of the CDR3 is 15 residues. From germline, CDR1 is SGHTA and CDR2 FQGNSA. The CDR3 nucleotides read TGTGCCAGCAGCTTATTGTCGTCCTTGAATGAAAAACTGTTTTTT. Encoded protein: CASSLLSSLNEKLFF.

The chain is built from TRBV5-1 and TRBJ2-1, with D possibly TRBD2 on 6 matching bases. The CDR3 totals 15 residues. The V end lost 7 bases, the J end lost 7 bases, and 21 bases lay between the germline ends. In germline, CDR1 is SGHRS, CDR2 YFSETQ. CDR3 nucleotides: TGCGCCAGCCGCCAGTCCGGAGGGCCCCTAAATGAGCAGTTCTTC. Protein: CASRQSGGPLNEQFF.

This rearrangement joins TRBV9 to TRBJ2-1; D is possibly TRBD1 (5 bases). This CDR3 spans 16 amino acids. Trimming left V 0 bases short and J 0 bases short, with 10 bases between. The germline gives CDR1 SGDLS, CDR2 YYNGEE. The CDR3, as DNA: TGTGCCAGCAGCGTAGTACAGGCCAGCTCCTACAATGAGCAGTTCTTC. Translation: CASSVVQASSYNEQFF. Variable domain in full (rest from reference TRBV9 and TRBJ2-1): DSGVTQTPKHLITATGQRVTLRCSPRSGDLSVYWYQQSLDQGLQFLIQYYNGEERAKGNILERFSAQQFPDLHSELNLSSLELGDSALYFCASSVVQASSYNEQFFGPGTRLTVL.

V is TRBV9 and J is TRBJ1-4; 9 nucleotides line up with TRBD1. Losses at the gene ends were 3 bases for V and 7 bases for J; bases not matched to a gene: 7. The CDR3 totals 15 residues. Germline V CDR1 and CDR2: SGDLS, YYNGEE. CDR3 loop: CASSGYGQGFEKLFF. DNA of the CDR3: TGTGCCAGCAGCGGTTACGGACAGGGGTTTGAAAAACTGTTTTTT.

This chain uses TRBV4-1 with TRBJ2-1, with 13 nucleotides matching TRBD2. Germline CDR1 MGHRA, CDR2 YSYEKL. The CDR3 is 17 residues long. J gave up 8 bases and V 3 bases, and 10 bases lay outside the gene matches. CDR3 coding DNA: TGCGCCAGCAGCCAGCTGCCGGGACTAGCGGGAATCTATGAGCAGTTCTTC. As protein: CASSQLPGLAGIYEQFF.

This chain joins TRBV7-9 and TRBJ2-4; TRBD2 agrees at 9 bases. The length of the CDR3 is 14 residues. Germline CDR1 is SEHNR and CDR2 is FQNEAQ (reference sequence). Germline trimming cut 5 bases from V and 8 bases from J; bases unmatched to any gene: 7. DNA of the CDR3: TGTGCCAGCAGCCAGGGACTAGCTCGGGACATTCAGTACTTC. It encodes CASSQGLARDIQYF.

The gene calls are TRBV15 and TRBJ2-5, with D perhaps TRBD2 (6 bases). The CDR3 is 14 amino acids. Germline CDR1 reads LNHNV; CDR2 reads YYDKDF (reference sequence). V lost 0 bases and J lost 5, with 10 bases in between. CDR3: CATSRDGGSETQYF. The DNA for the CDR3 is TGTGCCACCAGCAGAGATGGGGGGTCGGAGACCCAGTACTTC.

This chain links TRBV11-2 with TRBJ2-1; 7 nucleotides align to TRBD2. The CDR3 totals 19 residues. V shed 1 base and J 0 bases; nucleotides not matched to a gene: 12. CDR1 and CDR2 (germline): SGHAT, FQNNGV. The CDR3 sequence: CASSLVMGLAASSYNEQFF. The CDR3 coding sequence is TGTGCCAGCAGCTTAGTAATGGGGCTAGCGGCCAGCTCCTACAATGAGCAGTTCTTC.

The J gene is TRBJ2-6, the V gene TRBV24-1; no clear D gene. Trimming removed 4 bases from V and 4 bases from J, with 10 bases in between. The germline gives CDR1 KGHDR, CDR2 SFDVKD. This CDR3 has 15 residues. For the CDR3, the DNA is TGTGCCACCAGTGAATACAGCTCCGGGGCCAACGTCCTGACTTTC. Its translation: CATSEYSSGANVLTF.

The chain couples TRBV13 to TRBJ2-7, with TRBD2 matching 14 bases. There are 18 residues in the CDR3. With 0 bases clipped from V and 4 bases from J, the junction kept 8 bases outside the gene matches. Germline V CDR1 and CDR2: PRHDT, FYEKMQ (reference sequence). The CDR3 region has the DNA TGTGCCAGCAGCTTAGGGATCCCGGGACTAGCGGGAGTATACGAGCAGTACTTC. Translated: CASSLGIPGLAGVYEQYF.

CDR3 DNA sequence: TGTGCCAGCAGTTTGCCGGGGGACAGCCTTTACGAGCAGTACTTC. Translating it yields CASSLPGDSLYEQYF. This chain links TRBV28 with TRBJ2-7; perhaps TRBD1 as D (7 bases). The CDR3 loop spans 15 amino acids. Deletions cut 3 bases from V and 4 bases from J, with 16 bases between. Germline loops: CDR1 MDHEN, CDR2 SYDVKM.

This chain joins TRBV28 and TRBJ1-6; 7 nucleotides line up with TRBD1. The CDR3 sequence is 15 residues long. Trimming cost V 4 bases and J 7 bases; bases outside gene matches: 7. CDR1 is MDHEN and CDR2 is SYDVKM in the germline V gene. DNA for the CDR3: TGTGCCAGCAGTTCTCCGGGACAGTGGAATTCACCCCTCCACTTT. The encoded protein is CASSSPGQWNSPLHF. Complete variable domain (other parts from reference TRBV28 and TRBJ1-6): DVKVTQSSRYLVKRTGEKVFLECVQDMDHENMFWYRQDPGLGLRLIYFSYDVKMKEKGDIPEGYSVSREKKERFSLILESASTNQTSMYLCASSSPGQWNSPLHFGNGTRLTVT.

The chain carries TRBV28 and TRBJ1-1; 10 nucleotides agree with TRBD1. Germline-derived CDR1 and CDR2 are MDHEN and SYDVKM. V lost 6 bases and J lost 8; bases outside the gene matches: 3. The CDR3 is 12 amino acids. The DNA of the CDR3 is TGTGCCAGCAGGACAGGGGGCGAGGAAGCTTTCTTT. This sequence encodes CASRTGGEEAFF. Supplemented by reference TRBV28 and TRBJ1-1, the full variable domain reads DVKVTQSSRYLVKRTGEKVFLECVQDMDHENMFWYRQDPGLGLRLIYFSYDVKMKEKGDIPEGYSVSREKKERFSLILESASTNQTSMYLCASRTGGEEAFFGQGTRLTVV.

CDR3 in DNA: TGTGCCAGCAGCCGACAGGGGAGTTACGAGCAGTACTTC. Amino acids: CASSRQGSYEQYF. This chain joins TRBV6-2 or TRBV6-3 and TRBJ2-7; 8 bases map to TRBD1. Germline-derived CDR1 and CDR2 are MNHEY and SVGEGT. Trimming cost V 6 bases and J 4 bases; bases outside gene matches: 5. The CDR3 is 13 amino acids.

V gene TRBV19 combines with J gene TRBJ1-2; 8 bases align to TRBD1. Germline-derived CDR1 and CDR2 are LNHDA and SQIVND (reference sequence). V lost 8 bases, J lost 4 bases, and 9 bases stayed unmatched. The CDR3 sequence is 14 residues long. The CDR3 protein is CASGGQGKSYGYTF. The DNA for the CDR3 is TGTGCCAGTGGAGGACAGGGAAAAAGCTATGGCTACACCTTC.

This clone was recorded only once. The chain links TRBV28 to TRBJ2-2, with 7 bases fitting TRBD2. Germline values: CDR1 MDHEN, CDR2 SYDVKM. V lost 5 bases, J lost 4 bases, and 10 bases stayed unmatched. The length of the CDR3 is 16 residues. CDR3: CASSKTSKLGTGELFF. For the CDR3, the DNA is TGTGCCAGCAGTAAGACTAGCAAACTTGGCACCGGGGAGCTGTTTTTT.

The rearrangement uses TRBV6-5 and TRBJ2-5; D gene ambiguous. Deletions cut 0 bases from V and 5 bases from J, with 7 bases between. Per germline, CDR1 MNHEY and CDR2 SVGAGI. CDR3 size: 13 residues. CDR3 in amino acids: CASSYSATETQYF. In DNA, the CDR3 is TGTGCCAGCAGTTACTCGGCCACGGAGACCCAGTACTTC.